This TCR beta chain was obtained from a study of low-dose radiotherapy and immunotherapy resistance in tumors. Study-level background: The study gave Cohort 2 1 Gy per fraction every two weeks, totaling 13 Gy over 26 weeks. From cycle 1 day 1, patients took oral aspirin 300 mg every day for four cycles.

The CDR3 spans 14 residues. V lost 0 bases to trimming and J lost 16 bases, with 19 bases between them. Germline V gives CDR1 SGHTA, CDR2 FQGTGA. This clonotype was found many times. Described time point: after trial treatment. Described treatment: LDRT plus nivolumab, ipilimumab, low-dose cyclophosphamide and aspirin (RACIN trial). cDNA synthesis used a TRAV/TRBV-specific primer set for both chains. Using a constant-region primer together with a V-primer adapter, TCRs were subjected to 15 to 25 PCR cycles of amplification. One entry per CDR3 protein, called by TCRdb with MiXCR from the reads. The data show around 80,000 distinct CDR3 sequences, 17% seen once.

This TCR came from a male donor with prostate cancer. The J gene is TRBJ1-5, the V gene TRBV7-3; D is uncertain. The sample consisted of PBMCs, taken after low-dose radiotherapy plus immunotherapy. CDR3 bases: TGTGCCAGCAGCTTAACGGGTCGTCCGGCCTTAGAACATTTT. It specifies CASSLTGRPALEHF.